The 24 T cell receptor beta chains listed next were all sequenced from one sample in a study of blood T cell repertoires in COVID-19 (TCRdb year 2020). Libraries came from the immunoSEQ multiplex PCR assay. TCRdb stores this immuneACCESS table with in-frame sequences only. Part of the clones is absent; in the studies checked, under half of the shortfall reflects unresolved V genes, and no reason is known for the rest. For this sample there are some 200,000 clones; about 88% appear just once. 2.7% of the sample is in the top ten clones. The specimen sequenced was peripheral blood. These receptors originate from a man between 35 and 55 years old with active or convalescent COVID-19.

V and J are TRBV5-1 and TRBJ2-7, with TRBD1 matching 7 bases. Trimming cost V 4 bases and J 2 bases; bases outside gene matches: 9. Germline values: CDR1 SGHRS, CDR2 YFSETQ. CDR3 length equals 15 residues. CDR3 bases: TGCGCCAGCAGCCCTTATACACAGGGGACCTACGAGCAGTACTTC. This encodes CASSPYTQGTYEQYF.

Only one count was recorded for this clone. The rearrangement links TRBV19 to TRBJ2-3; TRBD2 aligns across 8 bases. The germline V gene has CDR1 LNHDA and CDR2 SQIVND (reference sequence). CDR3 size: 16 residues. After removal of 6 bases from V and 2 bases from J, the junction contained 10 bases not matched to a gene. CDR3 DNA sequence: TGTGCCAGTAGCCCGTCCGGGACTAGGGACACAGATACGCAGTATTTT. The encoded protein is CASSPSGTRDTDTQYF.

The gene calls are TRBV5-1 and TRBJ1-2, with TRBD1 identical over 9 bases. Germline CDR1 is SGHRS and CDR2 is YFSETQ. Trimming at V came to 0 bases and at J to 5 bases, leaving 2 bases not matched to a gene. The CDR3 has 14 amino acids. DNA of the CDR3: TGCGCCAGCAGCTTGGCCGACAGGGGGTATGGCTACACCTTC. Protein sequence: CASSLADRGYGYTF.

The rearrangement joins TRBV28 to TRBJ1-2, with a possible D match to TRBD1 (6 bases). With 6 bases removed from V and 3 bases from J, the gap between germline ends came to 8 bases. The CDR3 covers 12 residues. Germline assignment: CDR1 MDHEN and CDR2 SYDVKM. The CDR3 nucleotides are TGTGCCAGCAGGGACAGCGACTATGGCTACACCTTC. This sequence encodes CASRDSDYGYTF.

V and J are TRBV5-4 and TRBJ2-5; TRBD2 agrees at 12 bases. Germline V gives CDR1 SGHNT, CDR2 YYREEE (reference sequence). After removal of 1 base from V and 4 bases from J, the junction contained 5 bases not matched to a gene. This CDR3 region has 16 residues. The CDR3 region has the DNA TGTGCCAGCAGCTTGACTAGCGGGGGGCTAGGAGAGACCCAGTACTTC. Amino acid sequence: CASSLTSGGLGETQYF.

The rearrangement uses TRBV6-5 and TRBJ2-7; D ambiguous. Trimming left V 6 bases short and J 4 bases short, with 4 bases between. The germline gives CDR1 MNHEY, CDR2 SVGAGI. The CDR3 is made up of 10 amino acids. The CDR3 DNA reads as TGTGCCAGCAGACTGTACGAGCAGTACTTC. Translating it yields CASRLYEQYF.

This rearrangement joins TRBV12-5 to TRBJ2-1; the match to TRBD2 covers 7 bases. Trimming removed 5 bases from V and 6 bases from J; junction bases left unmatched: 7. Germline lookup yields CDR1 LGHNT and CDR2 FRNRAP. The CDR3 spans 14 residues. CDR3 loop: CASGPPAGPNEQFF. Here the CDR3 DNA reads TGTGCTAGTGGTCCCCCAGCGGGGCCCAATGAGCAGTTCTTC.

J is TRBJ2-2 and V is TRBV5-1, with a tentative D call TRBD2 (5 bases). V was pared by 3 bases and J by 0 bases, with 12 bases between. Germline V gene data show CDR1 as SGHRS and CDR2 as YFSETQ. This CDR3 has 16 amino acids. CDR3 loop: CASSWTVRTNTGELFF. CDR3 DNA: TGCGCCAGCAGCTGGACTGTGCGGACGAACACCGGGGAGCTGTTTTTT. Combining the CDR3 with reference TRBV5-1 and TRBJ2-2 gives the whole variable domain KAGVTQTPRYLIKTRGQQVTLSCSPISGHRSVSWYQQTPGQGLQFLFEYFSETQRNKGNFPGRFSGRQFSNSRSEMNVSTLELGDSALYLCASSWTVRTNTGELFFGEGSRLTVL.

CDR3 sequence: CARFPRQGALSNQPQHF. The CDR3 DNA reads TGTGCCAGGTTCCCAAGACAGGGGGCTCTCAGCAATCAGCCCCAGCATTTT. The rearrangement uses TRBV19 and TRBJ1-5; 10 bases are shared with TRBD1. With 9 bases clipped from V and 1 base from J, the junction kept 12 bases outside the gene matches. The CDR3 spans 17 residues. Germline CDR1 and CDR2: LNHDA and SQIVND (reference sequence).

The chain combines TRBV4-1 with TRBJ2-7; possibly TRBD2 for D (6 bases). The CDR3 is 15 residues long. Trimming cost V 4 bases and J 3 bases, with 16 bases left between them. CDR1 is MGHRA, CDR2 YSYEKL, per germline. The CDR3 protein is CASSPRLVPNYEQYF. CDR3 DNA: TGCGCCAGCAGCCCCAGACTAGTTCCAAACTACGAGCAGTACTTC.

V usage is TRBV7-3 and J usage is TRBJ2-1; 10 bases are shared with TRBD2. CDR3 length: 15 amino acids. The J segment lost 7 bases and the V segment lost 2 bases, leaving 5 bases of the junction unmatched. From germline, CDR1 is SGHTA and CDR2 FQGTGA. The CDR3 loop reads CASSLQAGGRNEQFF. The CDR3 region has the DNA TGTGCCAGCAGCTTACAAGCGGGGGGGAGGAATGAGCAGTTCTTC.

The rearrangement links TRBV28 to TRBJ2-7, with 9 bases that match TRBD1. The CDR3 is 15 residues long. Per the germline V gene, CDR1 is MDHEN and CDR2 is SYDVKM. After removal of 4 bases from V and 7 bases from J, the junction contained 11 bases not matched to a gene. In DNA, the CDR3 is TGTGCCAGCAGTTCTCCCGGGACAGGGTACCGAGAGCAGTACTTC. Residues: CASSSPGTGYREQYF.

This clone was picked up one time. V and J are TRBV5-1 and TRBJ1-2; 10 bases align to TRBD1. CDR3 length: 14 amino acids. The germline V gene encodes CDR1 SGHRS and CDR2 YFSETQ. With V trimmed by 5 bases and J by 4 bases, 5 bases remained unmatched. The CDR3 region is CASRETGGAYGYTF. In DNA form, the CDR3 reads TGCGCCAGCAGAGAGACAGGGGGCGCCTATGGCTACACCTTC. The full variable domain, with the rest looked up from reference TRBV5-1 and TRBJ1-2, is KAGVTQTPRYLIKTRGQQVTLSCSPISGHRSVSWYQQTPGQGLQFLFEYFSETQRNKGNFPGRFSGRQFSNSRSEMNVSTLELGDSALYLCASRETGGAYGYTFGSGTRLTVV.

This chain uses TRBV3-1 (or the pseudogene TRBV3-2) with TRBJ2-2, with 9 bases lining up with TRBD1. Losses at the gene ends were 1 base for V and 4 bases for J; bases not matched to a gene: 7. Germline lookup yields CDR1 LGHDT and CDR2 YNNKEL (reference sequence). CDR3 length: 17 amino acids. The CDR3 nucleotides are TGTGCCAGCAGCCAAGGGACAGGGGAGGTGAGCACCGGGGAGCTGTTTTTT. The encoded protein is CASSQGTGEVSTGELFF.

The V call is TRBV9, the J call TRBJ1-4; D not resolved. This CDR3 spans 17 amino acids. Germline lookup yields CDR1 SGDLS and CDR2 YYNGEE. The germline V and J ends were trimmed by 0 bases and 7 bases, with 19 bases remaining between them. CDR3 sequence reads: CASSVDPDPTRGEKLFF. The CDR3 bases are TGTGCCAGCAGCGTAGACCCCGATCCGACCCGGGGTGAAAAACTGTTTTTT.

The chain combines TRBV5-4 with TRBJ1-5; 8 nucleotides align to TRBD1. Per germline, CDR1 SGHNT and CDR2 YYREEE (reference sequence). The V gene end was trimmed by 4 bases and the J gene end by 3 bases; junction bases not matched to a gene: 6. The CDR3 runs 15 residues. CDR3 sequence reads: CASSIQGGNNQPQHF. The DNA for the CDR3 is TGTGCCAGCAGCATACAGGGGGGTAACAATCAGCCCCAGCATTTT.

This chain uses TRBV9 with TRBJ2-2, with 7 bases fitting TRBD2. Germline CDR1 reads SGDLS; CDR2 reads YYNGEE. The trim removed 10 bases at V and 5 bases at J, leaving 17 bases unmatched. This CDR3 comprises 16 residues. The CDR3 loop reads CARRGGPGETTGELFF. In DNA, the CDR3 is TGTGCCCGCCGCGGGGGACCGGGGGAAACGACCGGGGAGCTGTTTTTT.

Notes on this clone: Other DNA sequences in the sample encode the same CDR3. The chain joins TRBV12-3 or TRBV12-4 to TRBJ1-5; D uncertain. Trimming left V 6 bases short and J 0 bases short, with 6 bases between. This CDR3 is 13 amino acids long. CDR3 nucleotide sequence: TGTGCCAGCAGCTTTAATAGCAATCAGCCCCAGCATTTT. This sequence encodes CASSFNSNQPQHF.

The chain couples TRBV7-8 to TRBJ1-1, with D maybe TRBD1 (5 bases). Trimming pared 0 bases from V and 8 bases from J, leaving 10 bases between. Per the germline V gene, CDR1 is SGHVS and CDR2 is FQNEAQ. The CDR3 has 13 residues. CDR3 bases: TGTGCCAGCAGCTTAGCAACAGGTACGGAAGCTTTCTTT. It specifies CASSLATGTEAFF.

This clone is a singleton in its sample. The rearrangement links TRBV28 to TRBJ2-5; weak D call: TRBD2 (5 bases). The germline V and J ends were trimmed by 7 bases and 5 bases, with 11 bases remaining between them. The CDR3 totals 12 residues. Per germline, CDR1 MDHEN and CDR2 SYDVKM. The CDR3 DNA follows: TGTGCCAGCACTGTTCCGGGGGAGACCCAGTACTTC. Encoded protein: CASTVPGETQYF.

The rearrangement links TRBV28 to TRBJ1-3, with 8 bases matching TRBD1. V lost 3 bases, J lost 2 bases, and 6 bases stayed unmatched. From germline, CDR1 is MDHEN and CDR2 SYDVKM. The CDR3 is made up of 16 amino acids. CDR3 sequence reads: CASSLTGVVAGNTIYF. CDR3 DNA sequence: TGTGCCAGCAGTTTGACAGGGGTGGTGGCTGGAAACACCATATATTTT.

The chain combines TRBV3-1 (or the pseudogene TRBV3-2) with TRBJ1-1; possible D gene TRBD1, 5 bases. Germline V gives CDR1 LGHDT, CDR2 YNNKEL (reference sequence). There are 13 residues in the CDR3. Trimming left V 1 base short and J 4 bases short, with 7 bases between. Written as DNA, the CDR3 is TGTGCCAGCAGCCAAGGGGGCGGCACTGAAGCTTTCTTT. Its translation: CASSQGGGTEAFF.

The rearrangement links TRBV3-1 (or the pseudogene TRBV3-2) to TRBJ2-1, with TRBD1 matching over 10 bases. CDR3 size: 18 residues. Germline values: CDR1 LGHDT, CDR2 YNNKEL (reference sequence). After removal of 0 bases from V and 0 bases from J, the junction contained 5 bases not matched to a gene. The CDR3 nucleotides are TGTGCCAGCAGCCAAGAGTTGAGGACAGGGGGCTCCTACAATGAGCAGTTCTTC. Its protein is CASSQELRTGGSYNEQFF.

CDR3 coding DNA: TGCAGCGTTGAGTCAGATGCCTACGAGCAGTACTTC. Translation: CSVESDAYEQYF. The genes are TRBV29-1 and TRBJ2-7; D gene ambiguous. This CDR3 comprises 12 residues. Trimming left V 3 bases short and J 2 bases short, with 8 bases between. The germline V gene encodes CDR1 SQVTM and CDR2 ANQGSEA.